This is a list of T cell receptor beta chains from one sample in a study of CD8 T cells in ankylosing spondylitis. TCRdb re-called the 5' RACE reads through MiXCR, storing one row per CDR3 protein. Of fewer than 550,000 distinct CDR3 sequences detected, roughly 5.3% appear once; the ten largest clones hold under 4.5%. Material: blood, either unsorted or a sorted T cell fraction (not recorded which). All receptors derive from a male donor with ankylosing spondylitis. Each CDR3 is given with its conserved first and last residue. Each record gives: clone size, D gene, V gene, J gene, CDR3 DNA, CDR3 protein. A D gene is named only where the DNA matches it firmly. The listing skips clone size in some rows; elsewhere it reads once, few, many or a size class.

many,-,TRBV5-1,TRBJ2-2,TGTGCCAGCAGCTTAGTTTCCGGGGAGCTGTTTTTT,CASSLVSGELFF
-,TRBD1,TRBV5-4,TRBJ2-6,TGTGCCAGCAGCTTGTCAACGGACAGGGATTCATCTGGGGCCAACGTCCTGACTTTC,CASSLSTDRDSSGANVLTF
few,TRBD1,TRBV11-2,TRBJ2-2,TGTGCCAGCAGCAACAGACGAGGACAGGGGGTTCTTACCGGGGAGCTGTTTTTT,CASSNRRGQGVLTGELFF
many,TRBD1,TRBV7-3,TRBJ1-1,TGTGCCAGCAGCCAGATGGGACAGGGCGACACTGAAGCTTTCTTT,CASSQMGQGDTEAFF
many,TRBD1,TRBV28,TRBJ1-4,TGTGCCAGCACCCCTCGAGGACAGGGAGTTACTTTTTCTGAAAAACTGTTTTTT,CASTPRGQGVTFSEKLFF
many,-,TRBV7-9,TRBJ1-2,TGTGCCAGCAGCCTCGGCCTGTCAGCTAACTATGGCTACACCTTC,CASSLGLSANYGYTF
-,TRBD2,TRBV7-9,TRBJ2-7,TGTGCCAGCAGCTTAAGCGGGGGTGGGGGCGAGCAGTACTTC,CASSLSGGGGEQYF
many,-,TRBV6-2/TRBV6-3,TRBJ1-5,TGTGCCAGCAGTTACAAGGGTCGGAGTCAGCCCCAGCATTTT,CASSYKGRSQPQHF
many,-,TRBV4-3,TRBJ2-6,TGCGCCAGCAGCCAAAAGGGGGCCAACGTCCTGACTTTC,CASSQKGANVLTF
few,TRBD1,TRBV28,TRBJ1-5,TGTGCCAGCAGACCTGACAGGGGATTCTATAGCAATCAGCCCCAGCATTTT,CASRPDRGFYSNQPQHF
many,-,TRBV24-1,TRBJ2-3,TGTGCCACCAGTGATCCCTACGGAGGGGGAGATACGCAGTATTTT,CATSDPYGGGDTQYF
-,-,TRBV27,TRBJ2-7,TGTGCCAGCAGTTCAGACAGCCAACTTTCCTACGAGCAGTACTTC,CASSSDSQLSYEQYF
many,-,TRBV5-1,TRBJ2-7,TGCGCCAGCAGCTTGGTCCCCCCCCGAGCCTACGAGCAGTACTTC,CASSLVPPRAYEQYF
many,-,TRBV4-2,TRBJ1-3,TGTGCCAGCAGCCAAGCATCGGGGTTCGGAAACACCATATATTTT,CASSQASGFGNTIYF
many,-,TRBV6-6,TRBJ2-1,TGTGCCAGCCGAGGGTTCCACCGACAGTTCTTC,CASRGFHRQFF
many,TRBD1,TRBV10-3,TRBJ1-3,TGTGCCATCAGGAGGGGGCTCTCTGGAAACACCATATATTTT,CAIRRGLSGNTIYF
many,TRBD1,TRBV4-1,TRBJ1-1,TGCGCCAGCAGCCAAGACGGTAGGGGGCGGGGGAACACTGAAGCTTTCTTT,CASSQDGRGRGNTEAFF
-,-,TRBV3-1,TRBJ1-2,TGTGCCAGCAGCCAAGATGGGGCAGGGAGAGGCTACACCTTC,CASSQDGAGRGYTF
many,TRBD2,TRBV10-3,TRBJ2-7,TGTGCCATCAGACCTTCTAGCGGGGGGGCTTACGAGCAGTACTTC,CAIRPSSGGAYEQYF
-,-,TRBV15,TRBJ1-5,TGTGCCACCAGCAAGCACCCCCTGCCCCAGCATTTT,CATSKHPLPQHF
many,TRBD1,TRBV28,TRBJ1-2,TGTGCCAGCAGAAGTCCGGGACAGGGAGGTGGCTACACCTTC,CASRSPGQGGGYTF
many,TRBD1,TRBV5-1,TRBJ2-5,TGCGCCAGCCGGCGGACAGGGGCTCAAGAGACCCAGTACTTC,CASRRTGAQETQYF
many,-,TRBV7-2,TRBJ2-7,TGTGCCAGCAGCGAGTCCCCTGCCCTTGAGTACGAGCAGTACTTC,CASSESPALEYEQYF
many,TRBD2,TRBV29-1,TRBJ2-1,TGCAGCGTTGGCCGGGGACTAGCGATCAATGAGCAGTTCTTC,CSVGRGLAINEQFF
many,-,TRBV27,TRBJ2-3,TGTGCCAGCAGTTTTAGGGGGACGGCAGATACGCAGTATTTT,CASSFRGTADTQYF
many,-,TRBV5-6,TRBJ2-2,TGTGCCAGCAGCTTGGGTGGACCCGGGGAGCTGTTTTTT,CASSLGGPGELFF
few,-,TRBV4-1,TRBJ1-1,TGCGCCAGCAGCCGATACAGGGACAACACTGAAGCTTTCTTT,CASSRYRDNTEAFF
many,-,TRBV12-3/TRBV12-4,TRBJ2-5,TGTGCCAGCAGTTTGTTTGGGGGGGAGACCCAGTACTTC,CASSLFGGETQYF
many,-,TRBV29-1,TRBJ2-5,TGCAGCGGGGGGAGAGAGACCCAGTACTTC,CSGGRETQYF
many,-,TRBV18,TRBJ2-1,TGTGCCAGCTCACCCGGGGTCCCCAGCTCCTACAATGAGCAGTTCTTC,CASSPGVPSSYNEQFF
many,TRBD2,TRBV20-1,TRBJ2-3,TGCAGTGCCCGCTCGGGGGAGCGGGGGGATACGCAGTATTTT,CSARSGERGDTQYF
many,-,TRBV6-6,TRBJ2-7,TGTGCCAGCAGTTCTAAGTACGAGCAGTACTTC,CASSSKYEQYF
many,-,TRBV7-6,TRBJ1-5,TGTGCCAGCAGCTTAAGGGCGACTGAGGGGAGCAATCAGCCCCAGCATTTT,CASSLRATEGSNQPQHF
many,-,TRBV5-1,TRBJ2-4,TGCGCCAGCAGCTTGAGGGGGGGAATTCTAGCCAAAAACATTCAGTACTTC,CASSLRGGILAKNIQYF
many,-,TRBV6-2/TRBV6-3,TRBJ2-1,TGTGCCAGCAGGCCTTCGGGGGTAAGCTCCTACAATGAGCAGTTCTTC,CASRPSGVSSYNEQFF
few,-,TRBV4-3,TRBJ2-5,TGCGCCAGCAGCCCGATTTGGGGTGAAATAGAGACCCAGTACTTC,CASSPIWGEIETQYF
few,-,TRBV3-1,TRBJ2-2,TGTGCCAGCAGCCCCCTCGGCGGGGAGCTGTTTTTT,CASSPLGGELFF
-,TRBD1,TRBV7-2,TRBJ2-7,TGTGCCAGCAGCACGACAGGGCCCTACGAGCAGTACTTC,CASSTTGPYEQYF
many,-,TRBV4-2,TRBJ1-5,TGTGCCAGCAGCCAGCTGACAGGAGAGGGAACTCAGCCCCAGCATTTT,CASSQLTGEGTQPQHF
many,-,TRBV20-1,TRBJ2-2,TGCAGTGTATACAGGTCGAACACCGGGGAGCTGTTTTTT,CSVYRSNTGELFF
many,-,TRBV12-3/TRBV12-4,TRBJ2-2,TGTGCCAGCAGTTTAGGTCTAGCGAGTACCGGGGAGCTGTTTTTT,CASSLGLASTGELFF
-,TRBD1,TRBV11-3,TRBJ2-7,TGTGCCAGCAGCCAGCAGGGGGATGGGCCCTACGAGCAGTACTTC,CASSQQGDGPYEQYF
-,TRBD1,TRBV5-1,TRBJ2-2,TGCGCCAGCAGCTCGACAGGGTTGGGCACCGGGGAGCTGTTTTTT,CASSSTGLGTGELFF
many,-,TRBV4-2,TRBJ1-5,TGTGCCAGCAGCCCCAACACTGGGTCTCTTCAGCCCCAGCATTTT,CASSPNTGSLQPQHF
many,-,TRBV12-3/TRBV12-4,TRBJ1-5,TGTGCCAGCAGTTTAGTGGAGGGGGGATATCAGCCCCAGCATTTT,CASSLVEGGYQPQHF